This TCR beta chain was documented in a study of shared T cell receptors in the human thymus. The germline V gene encodes CDR1 MNHEY and CDR2 SVGAGI. V shed 5 bases and J 4 bases; nucleotides not matched to a gene: 8. The CDR3 consists of 15 residues. TCRdb's copy holds only in-frame clones and misses some; the assay was immunoSEQ multiplex PCR. The sample has some 700,000 clones; 80% to 90% are singletons. This sample was also put to use in a study of human thymus T cells. That work adds: Resections obtained during corrective heart surgery supplied the thymus tissue.

The V gene is TRBV6-5, the J gene TRBJ1-1, with 9 positions matching TRBD1. The sample taken for sequencing was thymocytes. This sequence was found in a girl under three years old with a congenital heart defect. The CDR3 DNA reads as TGTGCCAGCAGTCCGAAACAGGGGGCACGCACTGAAGCTTTCTTT. Its protein is CASSPKQGARTEAFF.